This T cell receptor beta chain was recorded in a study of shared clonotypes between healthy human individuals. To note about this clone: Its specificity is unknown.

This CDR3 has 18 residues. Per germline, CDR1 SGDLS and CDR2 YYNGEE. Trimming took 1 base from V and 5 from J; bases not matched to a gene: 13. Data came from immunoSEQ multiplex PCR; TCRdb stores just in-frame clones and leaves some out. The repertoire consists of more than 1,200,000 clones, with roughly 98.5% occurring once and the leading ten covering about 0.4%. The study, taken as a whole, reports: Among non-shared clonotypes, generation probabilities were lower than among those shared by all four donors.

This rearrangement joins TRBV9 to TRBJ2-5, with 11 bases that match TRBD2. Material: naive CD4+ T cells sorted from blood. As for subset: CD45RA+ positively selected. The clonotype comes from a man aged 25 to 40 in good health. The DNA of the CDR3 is TGTGCCAGCAGCGTATCACTAGGTCAAAGACTAGCGGGGGAGACCCAGTACTTC. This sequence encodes CASSVSLGQRLAGETQYF.